These T cell receptor beta chains were read from a single sample in a study of blood T cell repertoires in COVID-19. Profiling relied on immunoSEQ multiplex PCR, and the TCRdb table lists in-frame clones only, not all of them. The sample has 220,000 or so clones, roughly 89% seen once. Sequenced: PBMCs or T cells enriched from blood (not recorded which). The receptors come from a woman aged 40 to 55 who had recovered from COVID-19. The CDR3 runs from the conserved cysteine through the conserved F or W. The D gene is left open where the match is weak. Size is stated for part of the rows, as once, few or many counts, or as a class when the clone is expanded.

D gene: .
J gene: TRBJ2-3
V gene: TRBV6-4
clone size: .
CDR3 DNA: TGTGCCAGCAGCAGACAGGGACTAGTCTTTGGGGCCACAGATACGCAGTATTTT
CDR3 protein: CASSRQGLVFGATDTQYF

D gene: .
J gene: TRBJ2-1
V gene: TRBV6-5
clone size: .
CDR3 DNA: TGTGCCAGCAGTTCAGTTCAACCCAACAATGAGCAGTTCTTC
CDR3 protein: CASSSVQPNNEQFF

D gene: TRBD1
J gene: TRBJ1-2
V gene: TRBV11-2
clone size: .
CDR3 DNA: TGTGCCAGCAGCCCCCGAACAGGGGGCGCGATCTATGGCTACACCTTC
CDR3 protein: CASSPRTGGAIYGYTF

D gene: .
J gene: TRBJ2-3
V gene: TRBV5-8
clone size: .
CDR3 DNA: TGTGCCAGCACCTACAGGGTACAAGGCAGTACGCAGTATTTT
CDR3 protein: CASTYRVQGSTQYF

D gene: TRBD1
J gene: TRBJ2-6
V gene: TRBV30
clone size: .
CDR3 DNA: TGTGCCTGGGACAGGGAAACCAACGTCCTGACTTTC
CDR3 protein: CAWDRETNVLTF

D gene: .
J gene: TRBJ1-2
V gene: TRBV10-3
clone size: .
CDR3 DNA: TGTGCCATCAGTGGGACAGACTATGGCTACACCTTC
CDR3 protein: CAISGTDYGYTF

D gene: .
J gene: TRBJ2-1
V gene: TRBV12-3/TRBV12-4
clone size: few
CDR3 DNA: TGTGCCAGCAGTTTATTGCGGGACGGTGAGCAGTTCTTC
CDR3 protein: CASSLLRDGEQFF

D gene: .
J gene: TRBJ1-4
V gene: TRBV9
clone size: .
CDR3 DNA: TGTGCCAGCAGCGCGAATCGACAGGTCGCAACTAATGAAAAACTGTTTTTT
CDR3 protein: CASSANRQVATNEKLFF

D gene: TRBD1
J gene: TRBJ2-5
V gene: TRBV19
clone size: once
CDR3 DNA: TGTGCCAGTAGTAGCAGACAGGGGTACGGGACCCAGTACTTC
CDR3 protein: CASSSRQGYGTQYF

D gene: .
J gene: TRBJ1-1
V gene: TRBV3-1/TRBV3-2
clone size: .
CDR3 DNA: TGTGCCAGCAGCCAGCTGAGCGGCACTGAAGCTTTCTTT
CDR3 protein: CASSQLSGTEAFF

D gene: TRBD1
J gene: TRBJ1-2
V gene: TRBV6-5
clone size: .
CDR3 DNA: TGTGCCAGCAGTCCGGACAGGGATTTCTATGGCTACACCTTC
CDR3 protein: CASSPDRDFYGYTF

D gene: TRBD2
J gene: TRBJ2-7
V gene: TRBV6-5
clone size: .
CDR3 DNA: TGTGCCAGTAATCGGGACTACGGAACCTACGAGCAGTACTTC
CDR3 protein: CASNRDYGTYEQYF

D gene: .
J gene: TRBJ1-3
V gene: TRBV6-1
clone size: .
CDR3 DNA: TGTGCCAGCAGTGAAGCGTGGGGCTATGGAAACACCATATATTTT
CDR3 protein: CASSEAWGYGNTIYF

D gene: .
J gene: TRBJ1-2
V gene: TRBV5-5
clone size: once
CDR3 DNA: TGTGCCAGCAGCCCTGATTGGATGGGCGGCTACACCTTC
CDR3 protein: CASSPDWMGGYTF

D gene: TRBD2
J gene: TRBJ2-7
V gene: TRBV27
clone size: .
CDR3 DNA: TGTGCCAGCAGGGGATCCGGGACTAGCTACGAGCAGTACTTC
CDR3 protein: CASRGSGTSYEQYF

D gene: .
J gene: TRBJ2-5
V gene: TRBV18
clone size: .
CDR3 DNA: TGTGCCAGCTCAGGACAGAGTCAAGAGACCCAGTACTTC
CDR3 protein: CASSGQSQETQYF

D gene: TRBD1
J gene: TRBJ2-4
V gene: TRBV18
clone size: many
CDR3 DNA: TGTGCCAGCTCACCACCCGAGGACAGGGGATTTTTTCAGTACTTC
CDR3 protein: CASSPPEDRGFFQYF

D gene: .
J gene: TRBJ1-6
V gene: TRBV27
clone size: .
CDR3 DNA: TGTGCCAGCAGTTTATCGAGGAGACAGAATTCACCCCTCCACTTT
CDR3 protein: CASSLSRRQNSPLHF

D gene: TRBD1
J gene: TRBJ1-5
V gene: TRBV15
clone size: .
CDR3 DNA: TGTGCCACCAGCCTGACAGGGAATCAGCCCCAGCATTTT
CDR3 protein: CATSLTGNQPQHF

D gene: TRBD1
J gene: TRBJ1-2
V gene: TRBV4-1
clone size: .
CDR3 DNA: TGCGCCAGCAGCGAGTCCGGGACAGGGAACTATGGCTACACCTTC
CDR3 protein: CASSESGTGNYGYTF

D gene: TRBD1
J gene: TRBJ2-1
V gene: TRBV24-1
clone size: many
CDR3 DNA: TGTGCCACCAGTGATACCCAGGACAGGGGAAATGAGCAGTTCTTC
CDR3 protein: CATSDTQDRGNEQFF

D gene: TRBD1
J gene: TRBJ1-1
V gene: TRBV5-6
clone size: .
CDR3 DNA: TGTGCCAGCAGCTTGCCGACAGGGGACACTGAAGCTTTCTTT
CDR3 protein: CASSLPTGDTEAFF

D gene: .
J gene: TRBJ1-3
V gene: TRBV7-9
clone size: .
CDR3 DNA: TGTGCCAGCAGCTTAGGTCTAGGAAACACCATATATTTT
CDR3 protein: CASSLGLGNTIYF

D gene: .
J gene: TRBJ1-4
V gene: TRBV19
clone size: .
CDR3 DNA: TGTGCCAGTAGCCACAGGGTAACTAATGAAAAACTGTTTTTT
CDR3 protein: CASSHRVTNEKLFF

D gene: TRBD1
J gene: TRBJ1-1
V gene: TRBV5-8
clone size: .
CDR3 DNA: TGTGCCAGCAGCGCCCTGCGACAGGGGATGAACACTGAAGCTTTCTTT
CDR3 protein: CASSALRQGMNTEAFF

D gene: .
J gene: TRBJ1-1
V gene: TRBV27
clone size: .
CDR3 DNA: TGTGCCAGCAGTCCAAATTTACTTGAAGCTTTCTTT
CDR3 protein: CASSPNLLEAFF

D gene: TRBD2
J gene: TRBJ2-1
V gene: TRBV24-1
clone size: once
CDR3 DNA: TGTGCCACCAGTGATGAGGGACTAGCGGAATACAATGAGCAGTTCTTC
CDR3 protein: CATSDEGLAEYNEQFF

D gene: .
J gene: TRBJ1-1
V gene: TRBV19
clone size: few
CDR3 DNA: TGTGCCAGCCGATCCCAGGGGAACACTGAAGCTTTCTTT
CDR3 protein: CASRSQGNTEAFF

D gene: .
J gene: TRBJ2-3
V gene: TRBV19
clone size: .
CDR3 DNA: TGTGCCAGTAGTATAGGACAAGATACGCAGTATTTT
CDR3 protein: CASSIGQDTQYF

D gene: TRBD1
J gene: TRBJ1-2
V gene: TRBV10-3
clone size: .
CDR3 DNA: TGTGCCATCAGACAGGGGTCTGATGGCTACACCTTC
CDR3 protein: CAIRQGSDGYTF

D gene: .
J gene: TRBJ2-1
V gene: TRBV18
clone size: .
CDR3 DNA: TGTGCCAGCTCACCACGGCGGGACCTCTACAATGAGCAGTTCTTC
CDR3 protein: CASSPRRDLYNEQFF

D gene: TRBD2
J gene: TRBJ2-4
V gene: TRBV29-1
clone size: once
CDR3 DNA: TGCCGCGTGGCGGGGGGGGCTGGGGGGTGGACTTTTACCAAAAACATTCAGTACTTC
CDR3 protein: CRVAGGAGGWTFTKNIQYF

D gene: .
J gene: TRBJ1-2
V gene: TRBV5-6
clone size: few
CDR3 DNA: TGTGCCAGCAGCTTGGTGGGAGGAATTGGCTATGGCTACACCTTC
CDR3 protein: CASSLVGGIGYGYTF

D gene: .
J gene: TRBJ1-2
V gene: TRBV7-6
clone size: .
CDR3 DNA: TGTGCCAGCAGCTTACAGGGGAGAGGCTACACCTTC
CDR3 protein: CASSLQGRGYTF

D gene: .
J gene: TRBJ2-4
V gene: TRBV18
clone size: .
CDR3 DNA: TGTGCCAGCTCCGGAGGTGGGGGGACCAACATTCAGTACTTC
CDR3 protein: CASSGGGGTNIQYF

D gene: TRBD1
J gene: TRBJ1-5
V gene: TRBV19
clone size: once
CDR3 DNA: TGTGCCAGTAGTATTCGGGACAGCTATCAGCCCCAGCATTTT
CDR3 protein: CASSIRDSYQPQHF

D gene: TRBD1
J gene: TRBJ1-2
V gene: TRBV27
clone size: .
CDR3 DNA: TGTGCCAGCAGCCATGACAGGGGGCGTGTTTATGGCTACACCTTC
CDR3 protein: CASSHDRGRVYGYTF

D gene: TRBD2
J gene: TRBJ2-1
V gene: TRBV7-8
clone size: .
CDR3 DNA: TGTGCCAGCAGCAAAAAGCGCGGAGCGGGGCAATACAATGAGCAGTTCTTC
CDR3 protein: CASSKKRGAGQYNEQFF

D gene: .
J gene: TRBJ1-4
V gene: TRBV5-1
clone size: .
CDR3 DNA: TGCGCCAGCAGCTTTACGGCAGGGGATGAAAAACTGTTTTTT
CDR3 protein: CASSFTAGDEKLFF

D gene: .
J gene: TRBJ1-1
V gene: TRBV5-8
clone size: .
CDR3 DNA: TGTGCCAGCAGCTCCCCCAAAGAAGACAGGAAGGGTGTTCGGTTCACTGAAGCTTTCTTT
CDR3 protein: CASSSPKEDRKGVRFTEAFF

D gene: .
J gene: TRBJ1-5
V gene: TRBV28
clone size: .
CDR3 DNA: TGTGCCAGCAGTTTTAGGGGGTTTGGCAATCAGCCCCAGCATTTT
CDR3 protein: CASSFRGFGNQPQHF

D gene: .
J gene: TRBJ1-5
V gene: TRBV30
clone size: .
CDR3 DNA: TGTGCCTGGAGTACGACACTGCCTGGCAATCAGCCCCAGCATTTT
CDR3 protein: CAWSTTLPGNQPQHF